The 6 T cell receptor beta chains below come from one sample, sequenced in a study of cytomegalovirus exposure and HLA in healthy donors. The PCR was carried out with 60 Vbeta primers and 13 Jbeta primers. Assay used: immunoSEQ multiplex PCR; TCRdb lists only in-frame clones, some missing. This listing includes approximately 180,000 clones. The material sequenced was PBMCs. Every receptor here comes from a man aged 30 to 39 in good health and CMV-seronegative.

The chain is built from TRBV5-1 and TRBJ1-1; D is uncertain. CDR3 length: 16 amino acids. The V gene's germline CDR1 is SGHRS and CDR2 YFSETQ. Trimming stripped 3 bases from V and 6 bases from J, with 21 bases between. The DNA of the CDR3 is TGCGCCAGCAGCTCGTACAGTGGGAGCGGCGGCGCTGAAGCTTTCTTT. Protein product: CASSSYSGSGGAEAFF.

This rearrangement joins TRBV5-6 to TRBJ1-1; tentative D call: TRBD1 (6 bases). Trimming took off 4 bases at V and 4 bases at J, with 23 bases between the two ends. The CDR3 consists of 17 residues. Germline V CDR1 and CDR2: SGHDT, YYEEEE. CDR3 DNA sequence: TGTGCCAGCAGCCCCTGGGGGGGGACAACTGCGCGCACTGAAGCTTTCTTT. It yields the protein CASSPWGGTTARTEAFF.

The genes are TRBV9 and TRBJ2-1; 9 nucleotides agree with TRBD1. J gave up 0 bases and V 2 bases, and 0 bases lay outside the gene matches. Germline CDR1 reads SGDLS; CDR2 reads YYNGEE. The CDR3 loop spans 15 amino acids. The CDR3 region is CASSVGQGSYNEQFF. The CDR3 nucleotides are TGTGCCAGCAGCGTGGGACAGGGCTCCTACAATGAGCAGTTCTTC. The variable domain in full, completed from reference TRBV9 and TRBJ2-1, reads DSGVTQTPKHLITATGQRVTLRCSPRSGDLSVYWYQQSLDQGLQFLIQYYNGEERAKGNILERFSAQQFPDLHSELNLSSLELGDSALYFCASSVGQGSYNEQFFGPGTRLTVL.

The chain recombines TRBV6-6 with TRBJ1-2; 10 bases align to TRBD1. From germline, CDR1 is MNHNY and CDR2 SVGAGI (reference sequence). Losses at the gene ends were 6 bases for V and 0 bases for J; bases not matched to a gene: 7. This CDR3 has 16 residues. The chain's CDR3 is CASRHAGTGANYGYTF. CDR3 coding DNA: TGTGCCAGCAGGCACGCCGGGACAGGGGCTAACTATGGCTACACCTTC.

The chain links TRBV7-7 to TRBJ2-5, with a tentative D call TRBD1 (7 bases). The germline V gene encodes CDR1 SSHAT and CDR2 FNYEAQ (reference sequence). V lost 5 bases to trimming and J lost 7 bases, with 17 bases between them. The CDR3 is 14 amino acids. The CDR3 loop is CASSRDRDSGTQYF. The CDR3 nucleotides are TGTGCCAGCAGCAGAGACAGGGACTCGGGGACCCAGTACTTC.

V usage is TRBV7-7 and J usage is TRBJ2-7, with TRBD1 matching 8 bases. Germline V gives CDR1 SSHAT, CDR2 FNYEAQ (reference sequence). CDR3 length equals 15 residues. Unmatched junction bases numbered 8, after V lost 3 bases and J lost 4 bases. The CDR3 region is CASSFRQGRRYEQYF. CDR3 coding DNA: TGTGCCAGCAGCTTCAGACAGGGGAGGAGGTACGAGCAGTACTTC.